These 4 T cell receptor beta chains came from one sample sequenced in a study of OX40 agonist ivuxolimab in advanced cancers. The library was made by the immunoSEQ multiplex PCR assay. TCRdb mirrors the immuneACCESS table, restricted to in-frame sequences. Some clones are absent from its copies; in checked studies, under half trace to an unresolved V gene, and the reason for the others is unknown. Within this sample are tens of thousands of clones, with approximately 86% of them counted one time only. Approximately 35% of the sample is in the top ten clones. The starting material was CD4+ or CD8+ T cells sorted from blood, obtained in a trial of the OX40 agonist ivuxolimab. Receptors were obtained from an adult with an advanced solid tumor such as melanoma, head and neck, liver or kidney cancer.

CDR3 sequence: CASSLPGLAGAYEQYF. The CDR3 DNA follows: TGTGCCAGCAGCCTGCCGGGACTAGCGGGAGCCTACGAGCAGTACTTC. The chain has TRBV7-9 and TRBJ2-7, with 14 bases fitting TRBD2. The CDR3 covers 16 residues. V was clipped by 5 bases and J by 2 bases; unmatched bases: 5. Germline lookup yields CDR1 SEHNR and CDR2 FQNEAQ (reference sequence). The full variable domain, completed using reference TRBV7-9 and TRBJ2-7, is DTGVSQNPRHKITKRGQNVTFRCDPISEHNRLYWYRQTLGQGPEFLTYFQNEAQLEKSRLLSDRFSAERPKGSFSTLEIQRTEQGDSAMYLCASSLPGLAGAYEQYFGPGTRLTVT.

The chain couples TRBV10-3 to TRBJ2-5; D possibly matches TRBD1 or TRBD2 (5 bases each). Germline CDR1 reads ENHRY; CDR2 reads SYGVKD. The CDR3 has 14 amino acids. The ends were cut back, 3 bases at V and 5 bases at J, with 13 bases in the middle. The chain's CDR3 is CAISDSRGGETQYF. The DNA for the CDR3 is TGTGCCATCAGTGACTCGAGGGGCGGGGAGACCCAGTACTTC.

This chain's CDR3 is CASSLVSSAGSGANVLTF. The CDR3 DNA follows: TGTGCCAGCAGCTTGGTATCCTCCGCCGGCTCTGGGGCCAACGTCCTGACTTTC. The chain joins TRBV5-6 to TRBJ2-6; no reliable D call. Germline assignment: CDR1 SGHDT and CDR2 YYEEEE. The CDR3 sequence is 18 residues long. V was cut by 0 bases and J by 0 bases, with 13 bases left in between.

This sequence joins TRBV6-5 and TRBJ1-2; D ambiguous. V was shortened by 0 bases and J by 9 bases, with 14 bases between the two germline ends. The CDR3 consists of 14 residues. The germline V gene has CDR1 MNHEY and CDR2 SVGAGI. Written as DNA, the CDR3 is TGTGCCAGCAGTTACTCTAGAAGCTCTATCCGCTACACCTTC. Amino acids: CASSYSRSSIRYTF.